The 8 T cell receptor beta chains reported below all come from one sample, sequenced in a study of T cells in Graves' hyperthyroidism and ophthalmopathy. Researchers amplified the TCR beta CDR3 regions from RNA transcripts. With the HTBI primer set, the TCR CDR3 went through a first round of RT-PCR. One entry per CDR3 protein, called by TCRdb with MiXCR from the multiplex PCR reads. The profile covers a few hundred thousand distinct CDR3 sequences, with roughly 15% appearing a single time and 5.3% taken by the ten largest. The specimen was blood. The receptors derive from a woman younger than 35 with Graves' hyperthyroidism.

In its sample, this clonotype was seen a few times. This sequence joins TRBV14 and TRBJ2-2; D is possibly TRBD2 (6 bases). This CDR3 spans 13 amino acids. The V and J ends lost 4 bases and 3 bases respectively, with 6 bases between them. Germline assignment: CDR1 SGHDN and CDR2 FVKESK. The CDR3, as DNA: TGTGCCAGCAGCCGGGACTACACCGGGGAGCTGTTTTTT. It encodes CASSRDYTGELFF.

This clonotype was observed many times. This sequence joins TRBV30 and TRBJ1-6; weak D call: TRBD1 (5 bases). This CDR3 is built from 13 residues. V lost 6 bases and J lost 7, with 13 bases in between. CDR1 and CDR2 from the germline V gene are GTSNPN and SVGIG (reference sequence). The CDR3 sequence: CACQGDGNSPLHF. DNA for the CDR3: TGTGCCTGCCAGGGAGACGGGAATTCACCCCTCCACTTT.

This clonotype appeared many times. At one boundary the junction diverges from the germline segment, which might be a read error. The chain links TRBV7-7 to TRBJ2-5; TRBD2 matches 8 bases. The germline V gene has CDR1 SSHAT and CDR2 FNYEAQ (reference sequence). This CDR3 spans 16 amino acids. In nucleotides, the CDR3 is TGTGCTAGCAGCTTAATATGGACTAGCCGAATGGAGACCCAGTACTTC. Translating gives CASSLIWTSRMETQYF.

V usage is TRBV20-1 and J usage is TRBJ2-7, with D possibly TRBD1 on 7 matching bases. The V gene's germline CDR1 is DFQATT and CDR2 SNEGSKA (reference sequence). The V end lost 4 bases, the J end lost 5 bases, and 21 bases lay between the germline ends. This CDR3 has 15 amino acids. CDR3 loop: CSATSRDRSTNEQYF. The DNA of the CDR3 is TGCAGTGCTACATCGCGGGACAGAAGCACCAACGAGCAGTACTTC.

This chain links TRBV5-1 with TRBJ1-1, with D maybe TRBD1 (5 bases). The CDR3 spans 15 residues. CDR1 is SGHRS, CDR2 YFSETQ, per germline. The V end was cut by 0 bases, the J end by 6 bases, with 15 bases between. The CDR3: CASSLGPPGAPEAFF. CDR3 nucleotide sequence: TGCGCCAGCAGCTTGGGACCTCCTGGGGCTCCTGAAGCTTTCTTT.

To note about this clonotype: Lacking the conserved final phenylalanine or tryptophan, this CDR3 likely reflects a read error. This chain joins TRBV9 and TRBJ2-2; D call uncertain. The CDR3 runs 12 residues. Germline loops: CDR1 SGDLS, CDR2 YYNGEE. V lost 6 bases and J 6 bases, leaving 9 bases between the germline ends. CDR3 DNA: TGTGCCAGCAATGATATGGCCGGGGAGCTGTTTTAT. It is translated as CASNDMAGELFY.

This clonotype was found many times. This chain connects TRBV25-1 to TRBJ2-2; the D is unclear. Trimming removed 0 bases at V and 3 bases at J, with 8 bases between. The CDR3 consists of 15 residues. Germline CDR1 reads MGHDK; CDR2 reads SYGVNS. The CDR3 protein is CASSEYMADTGELFF. In nucleotides, the CDR3 is TGTGCCAGCAGTGAATATATGGCAGACACCGGGGAGCTGTTTTTT.

This clonotype was counted many times. V is TRBV10-3 and J is TRBJ2-5, with TRBD1 matching 7 bases. The CDR3 has 13 residues. Germline CDR1 ENHRY, CDR2 SYGVKD. V shed 6 bases, J shed 2 bases, and the junction held 3 bases outside the gene matches. CDR3: CAIRDRQQETQYF. The CDR3 nucleotides are TGTGCCATCAGGGACAGGCAGCAAGAGACCCAGTACTTC.